This TCR beta chain was recorded in a study of blood T cells in healthy people across ages. With each sample, at least 6 micrograms of total RNA were extracted. Germline lookup yields CDR1 MNHEY and CDR2 SVGAGI. Trimming removed 6 bases at V and 13 bases at J, with 16 bases between. This CDR3 spans 12 amino acids. PCR was performed a second time for about 7 to 11 cycles using a sample-barcoded 5' primer and a J-beta primer mix. In TCRdb, the 5' RACE reads were re-called with MiXCR into one record per CDR3 protein. The sample comprises roughly 2 million distinct CDR3 sequences, 49% of which are singletons, and roughly 2% rests with the top ten. This clonotype was detected only a few times. The antigen remains undetermined. Notes on the study in general: Per million T cells, the diversity of TCR beta decreased roughly linearly as age advanced.

This receptor was identified in a woman in her thirties or forties in good health. V and J are TRBV6-5 and TRBJ2-1; D may be TRBD2 (6 bases). Sequenced sample: blood. The CDR3: CASSQLGGGQFF. In DNA, the CDR3 is TGTGCCAGCAGCCAACTCGGGGGAGGTCAGTTCTTC.